This TCR beta chain originates from a study of early T cells in non-severe SARS-CoV-2 infection. Study-wide background: Sequenced bulk RNA came from whole blood that was unsorted, and chains were unpaired.

This clonotype was counted at least ten times. The antigen remains undetermined. Unique molecular identifiers tagged individual cDNA molecules. TCRdb redid the calling of the 5' RACE reads with MiXCR, one entry per CDR3 protein. Here the sample spans approximately 47,000 distinct CDR3 sequences, less than 9.5% being singletons. Study-wide findings and caveats: In VDJdb matching, anti-spike CD8 responses were favored while private and CD4 specificities went missing.

Germline V gives CDR1 KGHSH, CDR2 LQKENI. V trimming: 3 bases; J trimming: 1 base; junction bases outside the gene matches: 4. The CDR3 has 17 residues. Specimen: whole blood, collected at baseline. The receptor was derived from an adult who was a healthcare worker with PCR-confirmed SARS-CoV-2 infection or an uninfected control (not recorded which). The chain has TRBV18 and TRBJ2-3; 13 nucleotides align to TRBD2. CDR3 residues: CASSPRGLAGGTDTQYF. The CDR3, as DNA: TGTGCCAGCTCACCGCGCGGACTAGCGGGGGGCACAGATACGCAGTATTTT.